This is a list of T cell receptor beta chains from one sample in a study of blood T cell repertoires in COVID-19. Sequenced by immunoSEQ multiplex PCR; TCRdb stores in-frame clones only, minus some. The profile shows some 180,000 clones, roughly 83% of them singletons. Sequenced input: peripheral blood. All receptors derive from a woman aged 35 to 49 with COVID-19, enrolled during active disease. CDR3s include the opening cysteine and the closing phenylalanine or tryptophan. Each record gives: D gene, V gene, clone size, J gene, CDR3 DNA, CDR3 protein. D genes are given only for firm matches. The size of a clone is reported for some rows only, either as once, few or many, or as a class for expanded clones.

TRBD1	TRBV6-4	-	TRBJ2-3	TGTGCCAGCAGCCGGGGACAGGGGATAGATACGCAGTATTTT	CASSRGQGIDTQYF
TRBD1	TRBV6-6	-	TRBJ2-1	TGTGCCAGCAGTTACTACGGGACAGGCCTCAATGAGCAGTTCTTC	CASSYYGTGLNEQFF
-	TRBV7-9	-	TRBJ1-1	TGTGCCAGTTACAGGGATACCCTGAACACTGAAGCTTTCTTT	CASYRDTLNTEAFF
-	TRBV2	-	TRBJ2-4	TGTGCCAGCAGGAACTGGGAGAAAAACATTCAGTACTTC	CASRNWEKNIQYF
-	TRBV9	-	TRBJ1-1	TGTGCCAGCAGCGCCACGACAGCGAACACTGAAGCTTTCTTT	CASSATTANTEAFF
-	TRBV6-4	many	TRBJ2-2	TGTGCCAGCAGTGTACAGGCGGACGGGGAGCTGTTTTTT	CASSVQADGELFF
-	TRBV6-2/TRBV6-3	-	TRBJ1-5	TGTGCCAGCAGTCAAACCGGGTATAGCAATCAGCCCCAGCATTTT	CASSQTGYSNQPQHF
-	TRBV9	-	TRBJ2-7	TGTGCCAGCAGCGTAGTTCCGGACAGACCCTACGAGCAGTACTTC	CASSVVPDRPYEQYF
TRBD1	TRBV2	-	TRBJ1-3	TGTGCCAGCTCTACTCAGAGACAGGGGCGGGGAAACACCATATATTTT	CASSTQRQGRGNTIYF
TRBD2	TRBV3-1/TRBV3-2	-	TRBJ2-5	TGTGCCAGCAGCCAAGGGACGGGAGGCGGACAGACCCAGTACTTC	CASSQGTGGGQTQYF
TRBD2	TRBV9	-	TRBJ2-5	TGTGCCAGCAGCCCAGGTCTCCCGGGACTAGCGGGGCAAGAGACCCAGTACTTC	CASSPGLPGLAGQETQYF
TRBD2	TRBV9	-	TRBJ2-1	TGTGCCAGCAGCGTAGATGCTAGCGGGGGCCTACGAAATGAGCAGTTCTTC	CASSVDASGGLRNEQFF
-	TRBV7-9	-	TRBJ1-4	TGTGCCAGCACCACGCGAGGAAAAGAGGAAAAACTGTTTTTT	CASTTRGKEEKLFF
TRBD2	TRBV5-4	many	TRBJ2-5	TGTGCCAGCAGTTTAGGCCGGGGGGTAAACGGGGAGACCCAGTACTTC	CASSLGRGVNGETQYF
TRBD1	TRBV7-8	few	TRBJ1-1	TGTGCCAGCAGCTTAGGGGGACAGGGGACTGAAGCTTTCTTT	CASSLGGQGTEAFF
-	TRBV2	few	TRBJ1-2	TGTGCCAGCAGGAGCTACGGGATTAACTATGGCTACACCTTC	CASRSYGINYGYTF
TRBD2	TRBV7-2	few	TRBJ2-7	TGTGCCAGCAGCACTAGCGGGGGCCCCTACGAGCAGTACTTC	CASSTSGGPYEQYF
-	TRBV3-1/TRBV3-2	-	TRBJ1-4	TGTGCCAGCAGCCAAACAGTCGCAACGAATGAAAAACTGTTTTTT	CASSQTVATNEKLFF
-	TRBV9	-	TRBJ2-1	TGTGCCAGCAGCCCAGGTCGGCTGTCCTACAATGAGCAGTTCTTC	CASSPGRLSYNEQFF
-	TRBV2	-	TRBJ2-7	TGTGCCATCACGACACGTTCCTACGAGCAGTACTTC	CAITTRSYEQYF
TRBD1	TRBV5-1	-	TRBJ2-7	TGCGCCAGCAGCTCGGGACAGCCGGGACCAAACTACGAGCAGTACTTC	CASSSGQPGPNYEQYF
TRBD1	TRBV7-2	-	TRBJ1-3	TGTGCCAGCAGCGTCCAGGGGGCTGGCGGAAACACCATATATTTT	CASSVQGAGGNTIYF
TRBD2	TRBV27	-	TRBJ2-7	TGTGCCAGCAGCGGACTAGCGGGAGCTCGCGAGCAGTACTTC	CASSGLAGAREQYF
-	TRBV10-3	-	TRBJ1-1	TGTGCCATCAGCGTCCTTTTTTTT	CAISVLFF
-	TRBV7-8	few	TRBJ1-1	TGTGCCAGCAGCGCCAACAGGGTGAGGAACACTGAAGCTTTCTTT	CASSANRVRNTEAFF
TRBD1	TRBV15	-	TRBJ1-4	TGTGCCACCAGCAGATCCCGGGACAGGGGGCCTGAAAAACTGTTTTTT	CATSRSRDRGPEKLFF
TRBD1	TRBV11-2	-	TRBJ1-1	TGTGCCAGCAGCCCGAGATCCGGGACAGCGAGGAACACTGAAGCTTTCTTT	CASSPRSGTARNTEAFF
TRBD2	TRBV19	-	TRBJ2-5	TGTGCCAGTAGTAATCTGGGACTAGCAACAGAGACCCAGTACTTC	CASSNLGLATETQYF
TRBD1	TRBV19	-	TRBJ2-5	TGTGCCAGTAGGATAACAGGGGGCGGGGAGACCCAGTACTTC	CASRITGGGETQYF
-	TRBV27	-	TRBJ1-2	TGTGCCAGCAGCCGAAACCCCCAGGGGCCCCTAGACGGCTACACCTTC	CASSRNPQGPLDGYTF
-	TRBV6-5	few	TRBJ1-5	TGTGCCACCGCACGGGCAACGGGGGCCCAGCATTTT	CATARATGAQHF
TRBD1	TRBV13	-	TRBJ1-2	TGTGCCAGCAGCTTTCCGGGACAGACTAATAGCTACACCTTC	CASSFPGQTNSYTF
TRBD2	TRBV19	-	TRBJ2-5	TGTGCCAGTAGTATGGGGACTAGCGGGGGTCAAGAGACCCAGTACTTC	CASSMGTSGGQETQYF
-	TRBV30	-	TRBJ1-4	TGTGCCTGGAGTTCGAATCTAAATGAAAAACTGTTTTTT	CAWSSNLNEKLFF
TRBD1	TRBV2	-	TRBJ1-4	TGTGCCAGCAGTCCCGGACAGGGGGAGCTCTATGAAAAACTGTTTTTT	CASSPGQGELYEKLFF
-	TRBV9	-	TRBJ1-2	TGTGCCAGCAGCGTAGGAGGCCTCGAGGGCTACACCTTC	CASSVGGLEGYTF
-	TRBV10-3	-	TRBJ1-1	TGTGCCATCAGTGGGACGGATTTGTTCGGGGTAGCTTTCTTT	CAISGTDLFGVAFF
-	TRBV4-2	-	TRBJ1-6	TGTGCCAGCAGCTCACAGGGAAACCTTAATTCACCCCTCCACTTT	CASSSQGNLNSPLHF
-	TRBV18	once	TRBJ1-4	TGTGCCAGCTCACCGGGCGGGGAAAAACTGTTTTTT	CASSPGGEKLFF
-	TRBV9	once	TRBJ1-3	TGTGCCAGCAGCGTAGCAGACTCTGGAAACACCATATATTTT	CASSVADSGNTIYF
-	TRBV7-2	-	TRBJ2-5	TGTGCCAGCAGCCCAACCCAGGGTCGCCAAGAGACCCAGTACTTC	CASSPTQGRQETQYF
-	TRBV7-9	-	TRBJ2-1	TGTGCCAGCAGCACTCCCGGGACAATAAATGAGCAGTTCTTC	CASSTPGTINEQFF
TRBD2	TRBV5-4	-	TRBJ2-7	TGTGCCAGCAGCTTGTTTCCTAGCGGGATTAGGGGGGACGAGCAGTACTTC	CASSLFPSGIRGDEQYF
TRBD1	TRBV24-1	-	TRBJ2-7	TGTGCCACCAGTGAAGGGACAGGGACCTACGAGCAGTACTTC	CATSEGTGTYEQYF
-	TRBV7-8	-	TRBJ2-7	TGTGCCAGCAGCTCGCTGACATCTACCTACGAGCAGTACTTC	CASSSLTSTYEQYF
-	TRBV7-7	-	TRBJ2-3	TGTGCCAGCAGCTCCGACTTCACAGATACGCAGTATTTT	CASSSDFTDTQYF
TRBD1	TRBV19	-	TRBJ1-3	TGTGCCAGCGGAGGGACAGTCTCTGGAAACACCATATATTTT	CASGGTVSGNTIYF
TRBD1	TRBV5-4	-	TRBJ2-2	TGTGCCAGCAGCTTCTCCGTTCGGGACAGGGCCACCGGGGAGCTGTTTTTT	CASSFSVRDRATGELFF
TRBD1	TRBV4-1	-	TRBJ1-5	TGCGCCAGCAGCCAAGTTGGAGGACAGGGTATTCCCCAGCATTTT	CASSQVGGQGIPQHF
-	TRBV21-1	-	TRBJ2-1	TGTGCCAGCAGCAAAGAGTACGACAGGGAATGTTGGGGGAGCTCCTACAATGAGCAGTTCTTC	CASSKEYDRECWGSSYNEQFF
TRBD2	TRBV5-6	-	TRBJ2-7	TGTGCCAGCAGCCCGGGGGGAGTCATCTACGAGCAGTACTTC	CASSPGGVIYEQYF
TRBD1	TRBV23-1	-	TRBJ2-7	TGCGCCAGCAGTCAATCTAGACAGGGGATCTACGAGCAGTACTTC	CASSQSRQGIYEQYF
-	TRBV4-1	-	TRBJ1-2	TGCGCCAGCAGCCAAGATGGGAGTGGCTACACCTTC	CASSQDGSGYTF
-	TRBV10-2	-	TRBJ1-1	TGCGCCAGCAGTGGATCAGGGTCAGGCACTGAAGCTTTCTTT	CASSGSGSGTEAFF